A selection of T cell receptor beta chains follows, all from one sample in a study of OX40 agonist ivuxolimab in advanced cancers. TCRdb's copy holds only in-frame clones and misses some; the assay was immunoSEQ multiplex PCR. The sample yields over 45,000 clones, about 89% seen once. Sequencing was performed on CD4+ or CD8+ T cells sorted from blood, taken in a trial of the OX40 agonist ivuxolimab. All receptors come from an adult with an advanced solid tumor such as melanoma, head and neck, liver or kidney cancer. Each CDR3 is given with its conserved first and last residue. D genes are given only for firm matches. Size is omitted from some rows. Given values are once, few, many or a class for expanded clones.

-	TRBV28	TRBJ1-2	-	TGTGCCAGCAGTTTAGCGGGGGTGGGCTACACCTTC	CASSLAGVGYTF
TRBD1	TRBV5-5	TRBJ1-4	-	TGTGCCAGCAGCTTATCGGCAGGGGGTGATGAAAAACTGTTTTTT	CASSLSAGGDEKLFF
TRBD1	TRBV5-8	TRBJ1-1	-	TGTGCCAGCAGCTTGGTGCTGACAGGGGGCACTGAAGCTTTCTTT	CASSLVLTGGTEAFF
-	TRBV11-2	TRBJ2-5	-	TGTGCCAGCAGCTTAGAAGGCCGGGTGAGGTACTTC	CASSLEGRVRYF
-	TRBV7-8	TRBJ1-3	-	TGTGCCAGCAGCTTAGCAGGGACCGGAAACACCATATATTTT	CASSLAGTGNTIYF
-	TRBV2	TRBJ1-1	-	TGTGCCAGCAGTGAAGCTTACTCAGACGCTGAAGCTTTCTTT	CASSEAYSDAEAFF
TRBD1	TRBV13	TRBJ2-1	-	TGTGCCAGCAGTAGAACAGGGGTGCTTGGTAATGAGCAGTTCTTC	CASSRTGVLGNEQFF
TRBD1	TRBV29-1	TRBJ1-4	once	TGCAGCGTTGGACAGGGGTTTCGTGAAAAACTGTTTTTT	CSVGQGFREKLFF
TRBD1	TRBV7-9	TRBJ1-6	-	TGTGCCAGCAGCTTAGGTGGGACAGGGATCCTGGATTCACCCCTCCACTTT	CASSLGGTGILDSPLHF
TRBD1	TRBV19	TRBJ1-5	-	TGTGCCAGTAGGGGACAGGGAGGCCCTCAGCCCCAGCATTTT	CASRGQGGPQPQHF
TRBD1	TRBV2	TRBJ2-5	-	TGTGCCAGCCTCGACAGGGTCGGGACCCAGTACTTC	CASLDRVGTQYF
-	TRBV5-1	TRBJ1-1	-	TGCGCCAGCAGCCAGATGACCTCTGGCCCTGAAGCTTTCTTT	CASSQMTSGPEAFF
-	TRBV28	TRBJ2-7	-	TGTGCCAGCAGTTTTAGCAACAGGGTCGACGAGCAGTACTTC	CASSFSNRVDEQYF
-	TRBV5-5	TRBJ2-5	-	TGTGCCAGCAGCCTCGCGGGCGGAGAGACCCAGTACTTC	CASSLAGGETQYF
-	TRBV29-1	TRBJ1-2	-	TGCAGCGTTGATAGTTTGCAGTATGGCTACACCTTC	CSVDSLQYGYTF
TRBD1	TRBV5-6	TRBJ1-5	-	TGTGCCAGCAGTTCCGGGACAGGCGTCAATCAGCCCCAGCATTTT	CASSSGTGVNQPQHF
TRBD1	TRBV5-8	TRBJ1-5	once	TGTGCCAGCAGCTCGGGACAGCCCAATCAGCCCCAGCATTTT	CASSSGQPNQPQHF
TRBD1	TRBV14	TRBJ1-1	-	TGTGCCAGCAGCGCGGGACAGGGGAACACTGAAGCTTTCTTT	CASSAGQGNTEAFF
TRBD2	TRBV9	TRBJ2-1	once	TGTGCCAGCAGTCGGGGACTAGCGGGACCCTCCTACAATGAGCAGTTCTTC	CASSRGLAGPSYNEQFF
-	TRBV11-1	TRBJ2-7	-	TGTGCCAGCAGCTTAGGCAGATACTACGAGCAGTACTTC	CASSLGRYYEQYF
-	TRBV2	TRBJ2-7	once	TGTGCCAGCAGTGAGACAGGTGCCGAGCAGTACTTC	CASSETGAEQYF
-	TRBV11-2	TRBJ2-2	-	TGTGCCAGCAGCCTAGGGGGAGGATTCCGCGGGGAGCTGTTTTTT	CASSLGGGFRGELFF
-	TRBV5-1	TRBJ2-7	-	TGCGCCAGCAGCTTTGCAGGGGGGACCTACGAGCAGTACTTC	CASSFAGGTYEQYF
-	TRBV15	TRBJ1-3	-	TGTGCCACCAGCAGAGAAGGGACGGGGGGGTACACCATATATTTT	CATSREGTGGYTIYF
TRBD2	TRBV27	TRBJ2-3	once	TGTGCCAGCAGTGGAGCGGGGGGGCTGGCAGATACGCAGTATTTT	CASSGAGGLADTQYF
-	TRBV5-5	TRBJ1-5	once	TGTGCCAGCAGCTATAGCTCCGGGAACCAGCCCCAGCATTTT	CASSYSSGNQPQHF
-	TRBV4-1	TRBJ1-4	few	TGCGCCAGCAGCCAAGAGGAGGGTGAAAAACTGTTTTTT	CASSQEEGEKLFF
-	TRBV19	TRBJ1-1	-	TGTGCCAGTAGTATGGGACGCCGGGGGACTGAAGCTTTCTTT	CASSMGRRGTEAFF
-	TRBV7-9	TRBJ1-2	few	TGTGCCAGCAGCCCAATGATTGACACTGGCCCTAACTATGGCTACACCTTC	CASSPMIDTGPNYGYTF
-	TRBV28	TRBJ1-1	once	TGTGCCAGCAGTACACAGGGTTGGAGCTTCTTT	CASSTQGWSFF
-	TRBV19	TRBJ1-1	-	TGTGCCAGTAGTACGGGGGTGGGCACTGAAGCTTTCTTT	CASSTGVGTEAFF
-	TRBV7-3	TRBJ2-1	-	TGTGCCAGCAGCTTAAACGGGAACGGATACAATGAGCAGTTCTTC	CASSLNGNGYNEQFF
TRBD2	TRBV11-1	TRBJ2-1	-	TGTGCCAGCAGCTTACTCGGGGGGAGCTCCTACAATGAGCAGTTCTTC	CASSLLGGSSYNEQFF
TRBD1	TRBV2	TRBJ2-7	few	TGTGCCAGCAGTCGATCGGGACAGGTCTACGAGCAGTACTTC	CASSRSGQVYEQYF
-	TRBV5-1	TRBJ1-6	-	TGCGCCAGCAGCTTTGTGGGGAAAGATTCACCCCTCCACTTT	CASSFVGKDSPLHF
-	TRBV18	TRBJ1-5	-	TGTGCCAGCTCACCCGGTCGAGGGGGGCAGCCCCAGCATTTT	CASSPGRGGQPQHF
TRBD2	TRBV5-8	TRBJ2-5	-	TGTGCCAGCAGCTTGTCGACTAGCGGGGGCCCCCGGACCCAGTACTTC	CASSLSTSGGPRTQYF
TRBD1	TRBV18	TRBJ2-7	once	TGTGCCAGCTCACCATCCGCCGGGACAGGACGGCTCGAGCAGTACTTC	CASSPSAGTGRLEQYF
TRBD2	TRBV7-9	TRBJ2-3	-	TGTGCCAGCAGCCCCAGCGGGGGGGCCGTAGATACGCAGTATTTT	CASSPSGGAVDTQYF
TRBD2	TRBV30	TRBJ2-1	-	TGTGCCTGGAGCGCCGCCCCCGGGGGGAGCTCCTACAATGAGCAGTTCTTC	CAWSAAPGGSSYNEQFF
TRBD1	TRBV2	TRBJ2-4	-	TGTGCCAGCAGTGTACAGGGGACGGTGGCCAAAAACATTCAGTACTTC	CASSVQGTVAKNIQYF
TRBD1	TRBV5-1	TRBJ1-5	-	TGCGCCAGCAGCGTTACAGGGGTGGATCAGCCCCAGCATTTT	CASSVTGVDQPQHF
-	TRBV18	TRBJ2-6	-	TGTGCCAGCTCAGCAAACAGGGTTTATGGGGCCAACGTCCTGACTTTC	CASSANRVYGANVLTF
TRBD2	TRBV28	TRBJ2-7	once	TGTGCCAGCAGTTTATACGGAGCGGGAGGTTCCTACGAGCAGTACTTC	CASSLYGAGGSYEQYF
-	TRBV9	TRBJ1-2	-	TGTGCCAGCAGCGTAGCCGGCGGTCATGCCTATGGCTACACCTTC	CASSVAGGHAYGYTF
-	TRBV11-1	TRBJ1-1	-	TGTGCCAGCAGCCGCCAGACGGACACTGAAGCTTTCTTT	CASSRQTDTEAFF
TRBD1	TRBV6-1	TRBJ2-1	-	TGTGCCAGCAGGGCAGGACAGGGGGCGCAAAATGAGCAGTTCTTC	CASRAGQGAQNEQFF
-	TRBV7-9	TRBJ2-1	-	TGTGCCAGCAGCTTGGGGCGTCGGACCTACAATGAGCAGTTCTTC	CASSLGRRTYNEQFF
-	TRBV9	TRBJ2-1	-	TGTGCCAGCAGCGTAGCTCCGACCCTGGGGGAGCAGTTCTTC	CASSVAPTLGEQFF
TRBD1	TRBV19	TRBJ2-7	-	TGTGCCAGTAGTACCCGGGACAGGGCAAACTACGAGCAGTACTTC	CASSTRDRANYEQYF